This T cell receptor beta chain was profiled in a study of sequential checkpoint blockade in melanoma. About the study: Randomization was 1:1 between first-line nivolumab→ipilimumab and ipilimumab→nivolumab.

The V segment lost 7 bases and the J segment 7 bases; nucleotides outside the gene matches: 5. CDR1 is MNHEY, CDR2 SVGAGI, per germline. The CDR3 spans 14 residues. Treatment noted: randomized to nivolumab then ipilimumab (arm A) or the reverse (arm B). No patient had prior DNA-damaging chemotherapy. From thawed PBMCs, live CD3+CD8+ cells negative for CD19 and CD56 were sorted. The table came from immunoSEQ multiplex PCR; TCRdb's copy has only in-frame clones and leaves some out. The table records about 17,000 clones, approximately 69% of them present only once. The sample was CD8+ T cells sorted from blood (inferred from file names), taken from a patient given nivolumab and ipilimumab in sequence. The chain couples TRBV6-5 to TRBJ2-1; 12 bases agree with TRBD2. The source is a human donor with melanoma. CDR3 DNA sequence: TGTGCCAGCACTACCGGACTAGCGGGGAATGAGCAGTTCTTC. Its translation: CASTTGLAGNEQFF.